This T cell receptor (beta chain) stems from a study of T cells in narcolepsy. Using immunoSEQ multiplex PCR, the repertoire was profiled, and TCRdb retains in-frame clones only, with some absent. The top ten hold approximately 1.6% of the sample, which has tens of thousands of clones, less than 90% seen once. This clone was seen only a few times. No antigen is known for it. The study, taken as a whole, reports: Comparing one patient's CSF and blood CD4+ clonotypes highlighted HCRT- and TRIB2-specific autoreactive clonotypes. Autoreactive clonotypes reportedly recurred in blood of same and different patients, not controls.

The clonotype was recovered from a human donor in good health. The sequenced material came from memory (CD45RA-) CD4+ T cells from blood.

DNA of the CDR3: TGTGCCAGCAGTGATGGCGGGCCTATGGGTGAGCAGTTCTTC. Translation gives CASSDGGPMGEQFF. The chain joins TRBV6-1 to TRBJ2-1, with a possible D match to TRBD2 (5 bases). The ends were cut back, 3 bases at V and 9 bases at J, with 15 bases in the middle. CDR1 is MNHNS, CDR2 SASEGT, per germline. The CDR3 extends over 14 amino acids.